This passage covers 2 T cell receptor beta chains from one sample sequenced in a study of vaccination effects on CD4 cells after COVID-19. ViraFEST used viral peptide pools to expand antigen-specific CD4+ T cells before sequencing. Following a roughly 10-day culture, CD4+ T cells were purified. This person caught SARS-CoV-2 sometime from March to December 2020, and PCR testing confirmed the infection. All participants had two doses of either the BNT162b2 or mRNA-1273 vaccine. These receptors have no known antigen. The data were produced by immunoSEQ multiplex PCR, yet TCRdb's version contains in-frame clones alone and is incomplete. The sample includes 11,000 to 15,000 clones, over 60% of them seen just once. The input for sequencing was CD4+ T cells from PBMCs cultured with SARS-CoV-2 spike peptides, taken after COVID-19 vaccination. Every receptor here comes from a human donor who had a prior SARS-CoV-2 infection.

This rearrangement joins TRBV11-3 to TRBJ2-1; 8 bases map to TRBD2. Unmatched junction bases numbered 6, after V lost 4 bases and J lost 4 bases. CDR1 is SGHNT and CDR2 is YENEEA in the germline V gene. This CDR3 has 15 residues. The CDR3 loop reads CASSSVAGGYNEQFF. The DNA of the CDR3 is TGTGCCAGCAGCTCGGTGGCGGGAGGATACAATGAGCAGTTCTTC.

This chain uses TRBV2 with TRBJ1-5, with 10 positions matching TRBD1. With V trimmed by 6 bases and J by 3 bases, 5 bases remained unmatched. Per germline, CDR1 SNHLY and CDR2 FYNNEI. This CDR3 has 15 amino acids. CDR3 coding DNA: TGTGCCAGCAGGGCCGGGACAGGGGACAATCAGCCCCAGCATTTT. Translating it yields CASRAGTGDNQPQHF.